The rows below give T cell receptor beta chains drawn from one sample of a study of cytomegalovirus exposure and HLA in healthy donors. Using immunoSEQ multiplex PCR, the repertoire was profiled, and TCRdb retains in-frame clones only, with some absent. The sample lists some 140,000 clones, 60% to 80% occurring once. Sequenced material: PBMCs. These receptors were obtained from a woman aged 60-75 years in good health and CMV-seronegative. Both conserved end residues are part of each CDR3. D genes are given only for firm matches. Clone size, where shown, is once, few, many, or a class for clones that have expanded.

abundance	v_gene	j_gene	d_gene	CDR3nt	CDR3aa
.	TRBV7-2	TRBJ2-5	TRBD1	TGTGCCAGCAGCTCTGGACAGGTCCAAGAGACCCAGTACTTC	CASSSGQVQETQYF
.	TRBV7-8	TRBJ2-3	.	TGTGCCAGCAGCTTAGTGTCCCTTTCCACAGATACGCAGTATTTT	CASSLVSLSTDTQYF
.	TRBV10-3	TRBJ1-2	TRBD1	TGTGCCATCAGAATTGGACAGGGGACCTCCTATGGCTACACCTTC	CAIRIGQGTSYGYTF
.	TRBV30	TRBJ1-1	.	TGTGCCTGGAGACGGGACACCACGAACACTGAAGCTTTCTTT	CAWRRDTTNTEAFF
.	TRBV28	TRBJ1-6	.	TGTGCCAGCAGTTTATCCCGGACAGAATATAATTCACCCCTCCACTTT	CASSLSRTEYNSPLHF
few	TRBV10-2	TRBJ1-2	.	TGCGCCAGCAGTGAAGGGAGAAACTATGGCTACACCTTC	CASSEGRNYGYTF
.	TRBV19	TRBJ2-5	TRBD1	TGTGCCAGTAGCCCAAGAGGGGGCTCCGGACCGCAAGAGACCCAGTACTTC	CASSPRGGSGPQETQYF
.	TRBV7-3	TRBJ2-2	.	TGTGCCAGCAGCTTAATATCCAGGACCGGGGAGCTGCTTTTT	CASSLISRTGELLF
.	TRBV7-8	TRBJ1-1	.	TGTGCCAGCAGCCCGACTTACCCCGGAGGGAACACTGAAGCTTTCTTT	CASSPTYPGGNTEAFF
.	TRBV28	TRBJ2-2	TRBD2	TGTGCCAGCAGTTTATATGCGGGAGCCGCGAACACCGGGGAGCTGTTTTTT	CASSLYAGAANTGELFF
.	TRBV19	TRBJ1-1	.	TGTGCCAGTAGTATAGGCCGGACAGACGTCACTGAAGCTTTCTTT	CASSIGRTDVTEAFF
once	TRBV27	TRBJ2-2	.	TGTGCCAGCAGTTCCCGAGCGGAGAGGAACACCGGGGAGCTGTTTTTT	CASSSRAERNTGELFF
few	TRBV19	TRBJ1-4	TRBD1	TGTGCCAGTAGTCTGGGGACAGGAGGTGCAACTAATGAAAAACTGTTTTTT	CASSLGTGGATNEKLFF
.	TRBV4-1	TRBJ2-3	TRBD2	TGCGCCAGCAGCCCGGGGGGCGGGGGGTCAGATACGCAGTATTTT	CASSPGGGGSDTQYF
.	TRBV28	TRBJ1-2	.	TGTGCCAGCCACAGGCCCGCTAACTATGGCTACACCTTC	CASHRPANYGYTF
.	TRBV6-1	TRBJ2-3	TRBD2	TGTGCCAGCAGGGAAGCGGGAGGGCCTTCAGATACGCAGTATTTT	CASREAGGPSDTQYF
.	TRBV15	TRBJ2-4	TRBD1	TGTGCCACCAGCATTCTCGGGACAGCCGTCGGAAACATTCAGTACTTC	CATSILGTAVGNIQYF
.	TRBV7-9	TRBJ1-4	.	TGTGCCAGCAGCTTAGCGTTATCCCAGAATGAAAAACTGTTTTTT	CASSLALSQNEKLFF
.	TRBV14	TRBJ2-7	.	TGTGCCAGCACCCCCAGACGAGGGTTTAGCTACGAGCAGTACTTC	CASTPRRGFSYEQYF
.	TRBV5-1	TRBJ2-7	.	TGCGCCAGCAGCCCCGACAGGTCCCATCTCTACGAGCAGTACTTC	CASSPDRSHLYEQYF
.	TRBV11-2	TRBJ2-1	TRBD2	TGTGCCAGCAAAGGCGGCCCGGGGGGATTAGTCTCCTACAATGAGCAGTTCTTC	CASKGGPGGLVSYNEQFF
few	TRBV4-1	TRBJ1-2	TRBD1	TGCGCCAGCAGCCAAGGGAGGGGGCCGACCGGCTACACCTTC	CASSQGRGPTGYTF
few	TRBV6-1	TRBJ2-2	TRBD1	TGTGCCAGCAGTGAACGTAGGACAGGGTTTTACGGGGAGCTGTTTTTT	CASSERRTGFYGELFF
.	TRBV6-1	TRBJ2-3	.	TGTGCCAGCAAGCTAGCGACTAGCACAGATACGCAGTATTTT	CASKLATSTDTQYF
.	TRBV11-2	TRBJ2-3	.	TGTGCCAGCAGCTTAGGACGGGGGCAGGGAGGGCGCACAGATACGCAGTATTTT	CASSLGRGQGGRTDTQYF
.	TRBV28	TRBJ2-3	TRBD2	TGTGCCAGCAGGTCCGGGGGGGCCGGGGTAGATACGCAGTATTTT	CASRSGGAGVDTQYF
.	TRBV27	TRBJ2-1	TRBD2	TGTGCCAGTCACGCCGGGACTAGCGCCTACAATGAGCAGTTCTTC	CASHAGTSAYNEQFF
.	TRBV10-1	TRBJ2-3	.	TGCGCCAGCAGTGAGAGCGGAGTCACAGATACGCAGTATTTT	CASSESGVTDTQYF
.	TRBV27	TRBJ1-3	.	TGTGCCAGTAGGACAAGCTCTGGAAACACCATATATTTT	CASRTSSGNTIYF
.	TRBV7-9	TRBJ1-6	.	TGTGCCAGCAGCACTGCGACAGGCCGCTCCTATAATTCACCCCTCCACTTT	CASSTATGRSYNSPLHF
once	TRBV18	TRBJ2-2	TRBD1	TGTGCCAGCTCACCACCAGGACAGGGGAGTACCGGGGAGCTGTTTTTT	CASSPPGQGSTGELFF
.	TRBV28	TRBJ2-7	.	TGTGCCAGCAGTTTTCGGGCGGGCACGGACTTC	CASSFRAGTDF
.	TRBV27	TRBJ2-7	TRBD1	TGTGCCAGCAGCCCCGGGACAGTCGACTACGAGCAGTACTTC	CASSPGTVDYEQYF
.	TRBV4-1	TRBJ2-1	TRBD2	TGCGCCAGCAGCCACGGGGGACTAGCGGGAGGAGGTGAGCAGTTCTTC	CASSHGGLAGGGEQFF
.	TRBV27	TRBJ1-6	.	TGTGCCAGCAGTTTATATGCCCCGGTGAGGGGGGGTTCGCCCCTCCACTTT	CASSLYAPVRGGSPLHF
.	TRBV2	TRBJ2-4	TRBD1	TGTGCCAGCAGCCCCGGTCAGGGGGTAAACATTCGGTACTTC	CASSPGQGVNIRYF
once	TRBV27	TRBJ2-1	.	TGTGCCAGCAGTTTATACGGATCGGGGTCCTACAATGAGCAGTTCTTC	CASSLYGSGSYNEQFF
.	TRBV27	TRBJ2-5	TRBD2	TGTGCCAGCGGTCGTAGCGGGGGTTTAGAGACCCAGTACTTC	CASGRSGGLETQYF
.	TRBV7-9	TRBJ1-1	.	TGTGCCAGCAGCCCCCCGGGGGTTGGGGCGACTGAAGCTTTCTTT	CASSPPGVGATEAFF
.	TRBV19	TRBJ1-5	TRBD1	TGTGCCAGTAGTATACGTGGGACAGGGGGCAATCAGCCCCAGCATTTT	CASSIRGTGGNQPQHF
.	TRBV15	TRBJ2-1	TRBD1	TGTGCCACCAGCAGGAGGCCAGGGGGCCGGGACGATGAGCAGTTCTTC	CATSRRPGGRDDEQFF
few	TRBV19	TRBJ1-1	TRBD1	TGTGCCAGTAGTGCGACTTGGACAGGAACTGAAGCTTTCTTT	CASSATWTGTEAFF
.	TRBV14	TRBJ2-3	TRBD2	TGTGCCAGCAGCCAAGATGCGGGGGGCACAGATACGCAGTATTTT	CASSQDAGGTDTQYF
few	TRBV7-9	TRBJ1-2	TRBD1	TGTGCCAGCACGGGACAGGCCTTCTCACTTGGCTACACCTTC	CASTGQAFSLGYTF
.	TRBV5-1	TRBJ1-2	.	TGCGCCAGCAGCTTGGTGGCGGGAACTTATGGCTACACCTTC	CASSLVAGTYGYTF
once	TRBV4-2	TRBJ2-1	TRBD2	TGTGCCAGCAGCCAAGATGGGACTACCAACAAGCAGTTCTTC	CASSQDGTTNKQFF
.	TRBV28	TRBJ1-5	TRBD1	TGTGCCAGCAGGCCGACAGGGGTTTATGGACAGCCCCAGCATTTT	CASRPTGVYGQPQHF
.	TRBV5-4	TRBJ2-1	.	TGTGCCAGCCGAAGCCTCAAGTTCAATGAGCAGTTCTTC	CASRSLKFNEQFF
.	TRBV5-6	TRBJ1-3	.	TGTGCCAGCAGCCCCGCAGGGGGAAACACCATATATTTT	CASSPAGGNTIYF
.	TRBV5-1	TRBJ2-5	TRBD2	TGCGCCAGCAGCCCGCGGGGGGGGAACCAAGAGACCCAGTACTTC	CASSPRGGNQETQYF
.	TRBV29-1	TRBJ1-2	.	TGCAGCGTTGTTTCGGGGTCGAACTATGGCTACACCTTC	CSVVSGSNYGYTF
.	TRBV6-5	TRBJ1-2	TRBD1	TGTGCCAGCAGTTACTCTTGGACAGGGACCAACTATGGCTACACCTTC	CASSYSWTGTNYGYTF
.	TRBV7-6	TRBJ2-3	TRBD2	TGTGCCAGCAGCAGCCTAGCGGGCCTTAGCACAGATACGCAGTATTTT	CASSSLAGLSTDTQYF
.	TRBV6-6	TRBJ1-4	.	TGTGCCAGCAACTTCAGACAGGCTCTAGTAGAAAAACTGTTTTTT	CASNFRQALVEKLFF
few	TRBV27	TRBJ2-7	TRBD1	TGTGCCAGCAGTCTCGGACAGGCCCCGTTGTACGAGCAGTACTTC	CASSLGQAPLYEQYF